This T cell receptor beta chain stems from a study of graft-versus-host responses after intestinal transplantation. Overall study results and limits: GvH clones surfaced in recipient marrow, some emerging earlier in ileum or blood.

Deletions cut 1 base from V and 12 bases from J, with 10 bases between. Looked up from germline, CDR1 is GTSNPN and CDR2 is SVGIG (reference sequence). This CDR3 spans 11 amino acids. Some clones are missing from TCRdb's copy, which holds only in-frame ones; the method was immunoSEQ multiplex PCR. The sample carries fewer than 95,000 clones, approximately 92% recorded once. With respect to this clone: Its antigen is undetermined.

The chain recombines TRBV30 with TRBJ2-1; perhaps TRBD1 as D (5 bases). This clonotype was obtained from a human donor who received an intestinal transplant. Sample: unstimulated CD8+ T cells sorted from spleen or lymph node cells, taken before intestinal transplant. The CDR3 is CAWSEGQGQFF. CDR3 DNA sequence: TGTGCCTGGAGTGAGGGGCAGGGGCAGTTCTTC.